The T cell receptor beta chain described here comes from a study of technical replicates of blood from a few donors. The CDR3 totals 15 residues. Trimming took 5 bases from V and 7 from J, leaving 21 bases between them. CDR1 and CDR2 from the germline V gene are SEHNR and FQNEAQ (reference sequence). Data came from immunoSEQ multiplex PCR; TCRdb stores just in-frame clones and leaves some out. The table records almost 55,000 clones, roughly 92% of them present only once. This clonotype was obtained from a human donor in good health. Sequenced sample: T cells isolated from PBMCs. The V and J genes are TRBV7-9 and TRBJ2-7, with D perhaps TRBD2 (6 bases). This CDR3 reads CASSPGTGGGGEQYF. The CDR3 DNA follows: TGTGCCAGCAGCCCTGGGACCGGGGGAGGTGGAGAGCAGTACTTC.